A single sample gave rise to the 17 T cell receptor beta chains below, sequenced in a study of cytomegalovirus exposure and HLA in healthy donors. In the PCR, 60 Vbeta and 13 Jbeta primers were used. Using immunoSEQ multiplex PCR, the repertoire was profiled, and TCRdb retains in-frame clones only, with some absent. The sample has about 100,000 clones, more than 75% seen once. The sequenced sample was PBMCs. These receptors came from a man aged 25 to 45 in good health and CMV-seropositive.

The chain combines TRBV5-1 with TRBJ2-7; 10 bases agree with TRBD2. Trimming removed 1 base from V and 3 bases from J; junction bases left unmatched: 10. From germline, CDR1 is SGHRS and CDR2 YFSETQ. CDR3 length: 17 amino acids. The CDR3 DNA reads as TGCGCCAGCAGCTTGCAAGTCCTTAGCGGGGGGCACTACGAGCAGTACTTC. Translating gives CASSLQVLSGGHYEQYF.

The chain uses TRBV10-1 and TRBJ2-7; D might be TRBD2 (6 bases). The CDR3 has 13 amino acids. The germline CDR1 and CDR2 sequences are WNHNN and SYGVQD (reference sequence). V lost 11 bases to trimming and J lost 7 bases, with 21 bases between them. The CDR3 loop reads CAAAGTGSGEQYF. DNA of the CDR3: TGCGCCGCAGCCGGGACGGGCAGCGGGGAGCAGTACTTC.

The CDR3 DNA sequence: TGTGCCAGCAGCCAAGAGGCAGCGGGGGGTGGTACGCAGTATTTT. Its protein is CASSQEAAGGGTQYF. This chain links TRBV7-6 with TRBJ2-3; 9 positions agree with TRBD2. Per germline, CDR1 SGHVS and CDR2 FNYEAQ. Trimming at V came to 5 bases and at J to 8 bases, leaving 11 bases not matched to a gene. The CDR3 covers 15 residues.

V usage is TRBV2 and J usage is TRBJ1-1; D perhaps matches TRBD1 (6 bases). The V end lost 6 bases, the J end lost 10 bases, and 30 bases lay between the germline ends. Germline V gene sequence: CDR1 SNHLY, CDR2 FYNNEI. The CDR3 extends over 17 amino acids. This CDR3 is CASRGVPGQPKGDRAFF. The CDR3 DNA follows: TGTGCCAGCAGGGGCGTCCCGGGACAACCCAAAGGGGACCGAGCTTTCTTT.

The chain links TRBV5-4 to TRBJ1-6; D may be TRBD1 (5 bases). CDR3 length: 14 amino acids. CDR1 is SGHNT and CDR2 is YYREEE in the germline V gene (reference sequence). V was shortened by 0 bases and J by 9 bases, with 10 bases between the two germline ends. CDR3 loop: CASSLGQNSSPLHF. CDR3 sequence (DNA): TGTGCCAGCAGCTTGGGACAGAATAGTTCACCCCTCCACTTT.

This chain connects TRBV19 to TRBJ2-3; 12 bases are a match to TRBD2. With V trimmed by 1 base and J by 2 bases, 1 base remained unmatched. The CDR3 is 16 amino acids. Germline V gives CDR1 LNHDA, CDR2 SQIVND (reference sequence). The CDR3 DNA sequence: TGTGCCAGTAGTATAGGACTAGCGGGGGACACAGATACGCAGTATTTT. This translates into CASSIGLAGDTDTQYF.

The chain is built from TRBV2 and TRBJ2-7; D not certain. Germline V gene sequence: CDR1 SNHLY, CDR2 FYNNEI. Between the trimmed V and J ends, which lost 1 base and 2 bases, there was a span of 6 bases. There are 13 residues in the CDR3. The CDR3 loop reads CASSEGLPYEQYF. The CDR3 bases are TGTGCCAGCAGTGAAGGGCTGCCCTACGAGCAGTACTTC.

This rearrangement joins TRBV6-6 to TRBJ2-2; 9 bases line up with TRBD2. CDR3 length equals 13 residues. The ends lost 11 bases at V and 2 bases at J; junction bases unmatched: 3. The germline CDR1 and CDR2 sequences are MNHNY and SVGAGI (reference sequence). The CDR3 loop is CAGGGENTGELFF. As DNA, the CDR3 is TGTGCCGGCGGGGGGGAAAACACCGGGGAGCTGTTTTTT.

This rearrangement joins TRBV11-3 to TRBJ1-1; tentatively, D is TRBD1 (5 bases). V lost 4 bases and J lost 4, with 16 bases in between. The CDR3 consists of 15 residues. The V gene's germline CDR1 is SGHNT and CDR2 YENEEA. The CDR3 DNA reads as TGTGCCAGCAGCTGGGGGGGGAACGGCGTCACTGAAGCTTTCTTT. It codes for CASSWGGNGVTEAFF.

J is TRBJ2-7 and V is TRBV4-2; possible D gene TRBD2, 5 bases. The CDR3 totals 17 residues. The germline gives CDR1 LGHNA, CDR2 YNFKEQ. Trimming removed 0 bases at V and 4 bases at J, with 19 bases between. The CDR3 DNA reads TGTGCCAGCAGCCAAGAGGCCCAGATGGGAGAAGTTTACGAGCAGTACTTC. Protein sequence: CASSQEAQMGEVYEQYF.

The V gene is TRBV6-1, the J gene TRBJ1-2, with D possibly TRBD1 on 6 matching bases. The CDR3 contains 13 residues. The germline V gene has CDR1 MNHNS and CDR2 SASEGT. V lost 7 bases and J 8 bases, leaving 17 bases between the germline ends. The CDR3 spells CASTEDSPMGYTF. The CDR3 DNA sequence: TGTGCCAGCACCGAGGACAGTCCGATGGGCTACACCTTC.

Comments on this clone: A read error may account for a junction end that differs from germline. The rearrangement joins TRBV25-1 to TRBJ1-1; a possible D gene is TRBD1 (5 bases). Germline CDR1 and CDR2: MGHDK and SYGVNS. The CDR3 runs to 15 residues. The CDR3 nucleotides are TGTACCAGCAGTGAATATGGGGCGGCGAACACTGAAGCTTTCTTT. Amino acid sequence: CTSSEYGAANTEAFF.

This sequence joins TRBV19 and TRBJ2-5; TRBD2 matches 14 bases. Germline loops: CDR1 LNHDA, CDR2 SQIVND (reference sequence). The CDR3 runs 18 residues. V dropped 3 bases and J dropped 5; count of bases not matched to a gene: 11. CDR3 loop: CASSMRLAGGNGRETQYF. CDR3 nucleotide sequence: TGTGCCAGTAGTATGAGACTAGCGGGGGGGAACGGGCGGGAGACCCAGTACTTC.

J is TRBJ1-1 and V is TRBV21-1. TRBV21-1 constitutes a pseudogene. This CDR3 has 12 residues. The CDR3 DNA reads TGTGCCAGCAGCAGAGGAGGTCCTGAAGCTTTCTTT. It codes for CASSRGGPEAFF.

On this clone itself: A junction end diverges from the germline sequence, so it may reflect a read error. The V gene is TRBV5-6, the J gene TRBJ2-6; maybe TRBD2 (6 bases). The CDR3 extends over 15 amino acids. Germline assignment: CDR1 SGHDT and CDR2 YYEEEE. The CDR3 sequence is CASSLGGTGANGLTF. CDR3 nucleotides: TGTGCCAGCAGCTTGGGAGGGACTGGGGCCAACGGCCTGACTTTC.

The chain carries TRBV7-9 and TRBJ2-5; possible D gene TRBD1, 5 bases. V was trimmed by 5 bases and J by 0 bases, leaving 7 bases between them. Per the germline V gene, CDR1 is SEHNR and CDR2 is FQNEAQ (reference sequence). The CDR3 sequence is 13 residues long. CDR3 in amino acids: CASSPDNQETQYF. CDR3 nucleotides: TGTGCCAGCAGCCCGGACAACCAAGAGACCCAGTACTTC.

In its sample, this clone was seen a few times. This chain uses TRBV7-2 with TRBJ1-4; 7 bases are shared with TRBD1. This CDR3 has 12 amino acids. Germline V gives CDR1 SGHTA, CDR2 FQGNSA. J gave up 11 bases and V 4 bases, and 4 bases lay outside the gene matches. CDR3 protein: CASSSTGTKLFF. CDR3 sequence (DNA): TGTGCCAGCAGCTCGACAGGGACCAAACTGTTTTTT.